The rows below give T cell receptor beta chains drawn from one sample of a study of shared clonotypes between healthy human individuals. Sequencing was performed with immunoSEQ multiplex PCR; in TCRdb, only in-frame clones are kept and a portion is missing. This sample yields roughly 2.4 million clones, of which roughly 95% are seen a single time; around 0.13% belongs to the top ten. The sequenced material came from naive CD4+ T cells sorted from blood. The source of these receptors is a young man in good health. Each CDR3 is given with its conserved first and last residue. Each record gives: V gene, D gene, CDR3 length, J gene, clone size, CDR3 protein, CDR3 DNA. A D gene is named only where the DNA matches it firmly. Rows give clone size only sometimes, using once, few, many, or a class for an expanded clone.

V gene: TRBV18
D gene: -
CDR3 length: 15
J gene: TRBJ2-5
clone size: -
CDR3 protein: CASSPPKAGSETQYF
CDR3 DNA: TGTGCCAGCTCACCACCGAAGGCAGGGTCGGAGACCCAGTACTTC

V gene: TRBV6-1
D gene: -
CDR3 length: 15
J gene: TRBJ1-3
clone size: -
CDR3 protein: CASSPDSISGNTIYF
CDR3 DNA: TGTGCCAGCAGCCCCGACAGCATCTCTGGAAACACCATATATTTT

V gene: TRBV6-4
D gene: -
CDR3 length: 14
J gene: TRBJ2-4
clone size: -
CDR3 protein: CASSDSRTPNIQYF
CDR3 DNA: TGTGCCAGCAGTGACTCTAGGACTCCGAACATTCAGTACTTC

V gene: TRBV9
D gene: -
CDR3 length: 15
J gene: TRBJ2-7
clone size: -
CDR3 protein: CASSPDLYGKYEQYF
CDR3 DNA: TGTGCCAGCAGCCCCGACCTCTACGGAAAATACGAGCAGTACTTC

V gene: TRBV6-5
D gene: TRBD1
CDR3 length: 14
J gene: TRBJ1-2
clone size: -
CDR3 protein: CASSTGQGNYGYTF
CDR3 DNA: TGTGCCAGCAGTACGGGACAGGGCAACTATGGCTACACCTTC

V gene: TRBV9
D gene: TRBD2
CDR3 length: 16
J gene: TRBJ2-1
clone size: -
CDR3 protein: CASSSLAGGPYNEQFF
CDR3 DNA: TGTGCCAGCAGCTCCTTGGCGGGGGGACCATACAATGAGCAGTTCTTC

V gene: TRBV6-1
D gene: -
CDR3 length: 12
J gene: TRBJ2-7
clone size: -
CDR3 protein: CASNTLSWEQYF
CDR3 DNA: TGTGCCAGCAATACTCTTTCCTGGGAGCAGTACTTC

V gene: TRBV9
D gene: -
CDR3 length: 16
J gene: TRBJ2-1
clone size: -
CDR3 protein: CASSPPPSGSYNEQFF
CDR3 DNA: TGTGCCAGCAGCCCCCCTCCCAGCGGCTCCTACAATGAGCAGTTCTTC

V gene: TRBV5-1
D gene: -
CDR3 length: 13
J gene: TRBJ2-1
clone size: -
CDR3 protein: CASSLEPTGEQFF
CDR3 DNA: TGCGCCAGCAGCTTGGAGCCTACGGGTGAGCAGTTCTTC

V gene: TRBV5-6
D gene: TRBD1
CDR3 length: 17
J gene: TRBJ1-1
clone size: -
CDR3 protein: CASSLDRGRALNTEAFF
CDR3 DNA: TGTGCCAGCAGCTTGGACAGGGGGAGGGCCTTGAACACTGAAGCTTTCTTT

V gene: TRBV30
D gene: TRBD2
CDR3 length: 13
J gene: TRBJ2-1
clone size: -
CDR3 protein: CASRAGVYNEQFF
CDR3 DNA: TGTGCTTCAAGAGCGGGAGTATACAATGAGCAGTTCTTC

V gene: TRBV7-3
D gene: -
CDR3 length: 13
J gene: TRBJ2-5
clone size: once
CDR3 protein: CASSSPPIETQYF
CDR3 DNA: TGTGCCAGCAGCTCACCCCCGATAGAGACCCAGTACTTC

V gene: TRBV25-1
D gene: TRBD1
CDR3 length: 15
J gene: TRBJ2-5
clone size: -
CDR3 protein: CASRYNRGRGETQYF
CDR3 DNA: TGTGCCAGCAGATATAACAGGGGTAGGGGGGAGACCCAGTACTTC

V gene: TRBV2
D gene: -
CDR3 length: 17
J gene: TRBJ1-3
clone size: -
CDR3 protein: CASSAPIGGSQGNTIYF
CDR3 DNA: TGTGCCAGCAGTGCCCCCATCGGTGGGTCCCAGGGAAACACCATATATTTT

V gene: TRBV2
D gene: TRBD1
CDR3 length: 17
J gene: TRBJ1-6
clone size: -
CDR3 protein: CASSEAQDRVRDSPLHF
CDR3 DNA: TGTGCCAGCAGTGAAGCACAGGACAGGGTGAGGGATTCACCCCTCCACTTT

V gene: TRBV11-3
D gene: -
CDR3 length: 11
J gene: TRBJ2-2
clone size: -
CDR3 protein: CASRNWGELFF
CDR3 DNA: TGTGCCAGCAGGAATTGGGGGGAGCTGTTTTTT

V gene: TRBV18
D gene: -
CDR3 length: 16
J gene: TRBJ1-5
clone size: once
CDR3 protein: CASSPAGGSSNQPQHF
CDR3 DNA: TGTGCCAGCTCACCCGCCGGGGGGTCGTCCAATCAGCCCCAGCATTTT

V gene: TRBV28
D gene: TRBD1
CDR3 length: 13
J gene: TRBJ1-1
clone size: -
CDR3 protein: CASSLGTAVEAFF
CDR3 DNA: TGTGCCAGCAGTTTGGGGACAGCCGTTGAAGCTTTCTTT

V gene: TRBV5-4
D gene: TRBD1
CDR3 length: 14
J gene: TRBJ1-1
clone size: -
CDR3 protein: CASSQDRGSTEAFF
CDR3 DNA: TGTGCCAGCAGCCAGGACAGGGGAAGCACTGAAGCTTTCTTT

V gene: TRBV5-1
D gene: TRBD1
CDR3 length: 16
J gene: TRBJ2-1
clone size: -
CDR3 protein: CASSPDGTGRRNEQFF
CDR3 DNA: TGCGCCAGCAGCCCGGATGGGACAGGTCGTCGCAATGAGCAGTTCTTC

V gene: TRBV9
D gene: -
CDR3 length: 17
J gene: TRBJ1-1
clone size: -
CDR3 protein: CASSGGAGRAWDTEAFF
CDR3 DNA: TGTGCCAGCAGCGGGGGTGCCGGGAGGGCCTGGGACACTGAAGCTTTCTTT

V gene: TRBV7-9
D gene: TRBD2
CDR3 length: 17
J gene: TRBJ2-3
clone size: -
CDR3 protein: CASSLGSLAVPTDTQYF
CDR3 DNA: TGTGCCAGCAGCTTAGGTTCCCTAGCGGTTCCGACGGATACGCAGTATTTT

V gene: TRBV9
D gene: TRBD2
CDR3 length: 15
J gene: TRBJ2-1
clone size: -
CDR3 protein: CASSVGLARSDEQFF
CDR3 DNA: TGTGCCAGCAGCGTGGGACTAGCGAGAAGCGATGAGCAGTTCTTC

V gene: TRBV5-4
D gene: TRBD2
CDR3 length: 15
J gene: TRBJ2-5
clone size: -
CDR3 protein: CASSSSGGRWETQYF
CDR3 DNA: TGTGCCAGCAGTTCTAGCGGGGGGCGGTGGGAGACCCAGTACTTC

V gene: TRBV27
D gene: -
CDR3 length: 15
J gene: TRBJ1-2
clone size: -
CDR3 protein: CASSLRGDTIYGYTF
CDR3 DNA: TGTGCCAGCAGTTTAAGGGGCGACACGATCTATGGCTACACCTTC

V gene: TRBV14
D gene: TRBD1
CDR3 length: 11
J gene: TRBJ1-2
clone size: -
CDR3 protein: CASGQGSGYTF
CDR3 DNA: TGTGCCAGCGGACAGGGATCTGGCTACACCTTC